The clone carrying this TCR beta chain has more than one count but fewer than ten. Trimming removed 0 bases from V and 0 bases from J, with 11 bases in between. Per the germline V gene, CDR1 is DFQATT and CDR2 is SNEGSKA (reference sequence). The CDR3 runs 15 residues. The data were taken from a study of blood T cells in healthy people across ages. Primed by a sample-barcoded 5' primer and a J-beta primer mix, a second PCR proceeded for roughly 6 to 12 cycles. TCRdb reprocessed the 5' RACE reads with MiXCR, giving one entry per CDR3 protein. Of roughly 800,000 distinct CDR3 sequences in the sample, more than 45% were seen once.

Sequencing input: blood. The chain joins TRBV20-1 to TRBJ1-2; D gene unclear. This receptor was identified in a man aged 30-40 years in good health. CDR3 coding DNA: TGCAGTGCTAGAGATCCCCGAAGGGCTAACTATGGCTACACCTTC. Protein sequence: CSARDPRRANYGYTF.